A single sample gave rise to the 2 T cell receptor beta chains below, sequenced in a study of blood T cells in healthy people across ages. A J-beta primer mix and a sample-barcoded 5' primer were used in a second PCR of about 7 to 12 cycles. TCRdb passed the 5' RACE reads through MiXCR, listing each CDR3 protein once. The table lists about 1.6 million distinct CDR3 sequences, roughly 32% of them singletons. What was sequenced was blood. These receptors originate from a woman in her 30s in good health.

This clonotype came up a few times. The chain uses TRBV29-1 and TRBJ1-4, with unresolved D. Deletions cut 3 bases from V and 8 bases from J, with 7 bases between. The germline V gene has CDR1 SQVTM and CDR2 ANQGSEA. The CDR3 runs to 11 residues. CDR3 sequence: CSVENTEKLFF. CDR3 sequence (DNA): TGCAGCGTTGAGAACACCGAAAAACTGTTTTTT.

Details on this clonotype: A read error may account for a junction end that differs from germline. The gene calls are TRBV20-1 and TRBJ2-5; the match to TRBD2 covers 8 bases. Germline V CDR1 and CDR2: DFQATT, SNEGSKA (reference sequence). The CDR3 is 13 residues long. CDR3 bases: TGCGGTGCTAGCAGCGGGAGAACAGAGACCCAGTACTTC. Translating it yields CGASSGRTETQYF.